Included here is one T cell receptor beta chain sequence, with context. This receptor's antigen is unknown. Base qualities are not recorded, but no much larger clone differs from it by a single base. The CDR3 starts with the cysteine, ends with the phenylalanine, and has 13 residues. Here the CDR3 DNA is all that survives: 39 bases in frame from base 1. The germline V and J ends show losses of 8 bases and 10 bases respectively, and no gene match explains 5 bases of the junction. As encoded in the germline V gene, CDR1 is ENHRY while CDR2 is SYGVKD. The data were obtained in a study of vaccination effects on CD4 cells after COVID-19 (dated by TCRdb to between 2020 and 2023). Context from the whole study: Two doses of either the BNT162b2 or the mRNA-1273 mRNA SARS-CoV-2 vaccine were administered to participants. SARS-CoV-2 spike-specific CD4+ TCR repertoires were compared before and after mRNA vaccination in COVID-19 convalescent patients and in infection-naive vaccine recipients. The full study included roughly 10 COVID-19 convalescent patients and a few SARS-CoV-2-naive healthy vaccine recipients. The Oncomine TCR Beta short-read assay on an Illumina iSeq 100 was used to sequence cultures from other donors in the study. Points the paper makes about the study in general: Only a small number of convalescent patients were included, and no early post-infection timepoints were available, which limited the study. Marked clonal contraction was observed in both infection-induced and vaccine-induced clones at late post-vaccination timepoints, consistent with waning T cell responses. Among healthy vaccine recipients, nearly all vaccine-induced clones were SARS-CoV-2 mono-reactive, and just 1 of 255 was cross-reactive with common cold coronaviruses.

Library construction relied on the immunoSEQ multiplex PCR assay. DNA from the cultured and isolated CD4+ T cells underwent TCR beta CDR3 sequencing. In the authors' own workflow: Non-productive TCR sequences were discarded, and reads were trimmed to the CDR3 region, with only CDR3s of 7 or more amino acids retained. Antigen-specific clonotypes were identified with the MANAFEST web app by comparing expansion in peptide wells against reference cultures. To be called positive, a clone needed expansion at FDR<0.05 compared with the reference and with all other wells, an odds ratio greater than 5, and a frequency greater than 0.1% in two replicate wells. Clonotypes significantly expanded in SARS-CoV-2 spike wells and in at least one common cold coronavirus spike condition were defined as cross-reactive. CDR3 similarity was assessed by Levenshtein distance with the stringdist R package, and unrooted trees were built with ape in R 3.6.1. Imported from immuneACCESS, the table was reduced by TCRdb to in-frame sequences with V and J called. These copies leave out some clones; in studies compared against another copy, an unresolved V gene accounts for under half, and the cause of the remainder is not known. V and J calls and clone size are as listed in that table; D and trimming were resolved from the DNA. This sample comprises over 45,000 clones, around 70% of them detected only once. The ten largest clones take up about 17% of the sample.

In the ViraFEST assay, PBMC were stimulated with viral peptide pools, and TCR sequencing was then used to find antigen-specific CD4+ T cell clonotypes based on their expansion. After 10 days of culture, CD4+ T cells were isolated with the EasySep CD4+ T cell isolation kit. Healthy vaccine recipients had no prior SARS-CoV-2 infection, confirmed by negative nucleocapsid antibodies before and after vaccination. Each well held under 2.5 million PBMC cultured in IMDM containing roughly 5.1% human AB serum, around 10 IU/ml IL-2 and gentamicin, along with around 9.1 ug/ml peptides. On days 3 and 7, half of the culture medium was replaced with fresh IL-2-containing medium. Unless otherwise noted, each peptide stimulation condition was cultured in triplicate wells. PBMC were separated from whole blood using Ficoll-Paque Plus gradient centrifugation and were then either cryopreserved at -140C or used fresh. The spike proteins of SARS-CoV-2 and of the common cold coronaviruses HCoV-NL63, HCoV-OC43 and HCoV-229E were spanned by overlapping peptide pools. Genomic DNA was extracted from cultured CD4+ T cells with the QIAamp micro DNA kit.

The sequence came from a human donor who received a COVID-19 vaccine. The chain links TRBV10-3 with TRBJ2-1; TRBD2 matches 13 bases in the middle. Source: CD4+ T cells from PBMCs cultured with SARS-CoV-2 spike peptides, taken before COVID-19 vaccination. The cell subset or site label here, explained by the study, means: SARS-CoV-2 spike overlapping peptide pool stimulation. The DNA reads TGTGCCATCGGGGGGACTAGCGGGGAGGAGCAGTTCTTC. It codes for CAIGGTSGEEQFF.